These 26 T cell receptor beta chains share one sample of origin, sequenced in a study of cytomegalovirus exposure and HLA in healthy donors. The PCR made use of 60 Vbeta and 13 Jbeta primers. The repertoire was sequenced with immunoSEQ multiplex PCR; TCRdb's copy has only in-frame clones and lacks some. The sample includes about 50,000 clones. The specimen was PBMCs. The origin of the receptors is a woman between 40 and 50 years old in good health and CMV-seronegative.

CDR3 sequence reads: CSALLAGGSEQYF. The CDR3 nucleotides read TGCAGCGCCTTACTGGCGGGAGGGAGCGAGCAGTACTTC. This rearrangement joins TRBV29-1 to TRBJ2-7; 9 bases line up with TRBD2. There are 13 residues in the CDR3. The junction had 10 bases not matched to a gene; V was cut back by 7 bases and J by 6 bases. CDR1 and CDR2 (germline): SQVTM, ANQGSEA.

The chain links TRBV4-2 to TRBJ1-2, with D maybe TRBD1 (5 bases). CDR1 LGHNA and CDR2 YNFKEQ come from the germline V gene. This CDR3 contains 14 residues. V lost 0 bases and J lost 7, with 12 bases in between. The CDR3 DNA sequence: TGTGCCAGCAGCCAAGACGGCAGGGAATCTGGCTACACCTTC. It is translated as CASSQDGRESGYTF.

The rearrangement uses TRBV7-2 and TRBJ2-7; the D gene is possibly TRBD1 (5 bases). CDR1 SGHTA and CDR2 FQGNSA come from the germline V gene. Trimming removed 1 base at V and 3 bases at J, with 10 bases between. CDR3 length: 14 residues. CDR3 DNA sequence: TGTGCCAGCAGCTTAGTCAAGGGGTTCTACGAGCAGTACTTC. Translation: CASSLVKGFYEQYF.

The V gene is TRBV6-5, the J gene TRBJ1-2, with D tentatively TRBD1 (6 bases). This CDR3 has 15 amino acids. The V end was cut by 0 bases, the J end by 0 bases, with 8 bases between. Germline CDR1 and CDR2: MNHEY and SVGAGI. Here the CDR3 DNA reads TGTGCCAGCAGTTACTCGGGGACATCTAACTATGGCTACACCTTC. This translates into CASSYSGTSNYGYTF.

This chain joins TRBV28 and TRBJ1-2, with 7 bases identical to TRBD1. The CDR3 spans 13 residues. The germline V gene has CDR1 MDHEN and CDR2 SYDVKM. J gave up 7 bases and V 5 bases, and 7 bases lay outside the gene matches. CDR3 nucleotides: TGTGCCAGCAGTCGACAGGGCAGCTCTGGCTACACCTTC. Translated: CASSRQGSSGYTF.

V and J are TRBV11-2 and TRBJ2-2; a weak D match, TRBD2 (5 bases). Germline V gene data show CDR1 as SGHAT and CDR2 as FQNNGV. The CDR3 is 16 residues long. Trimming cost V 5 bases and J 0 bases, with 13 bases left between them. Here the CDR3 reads CASSRLPSANTGELFF. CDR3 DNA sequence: TGTGCCAGCAGCCGACTACCGAGCGCGAACACCGGGGAGCTGTTTTTT.

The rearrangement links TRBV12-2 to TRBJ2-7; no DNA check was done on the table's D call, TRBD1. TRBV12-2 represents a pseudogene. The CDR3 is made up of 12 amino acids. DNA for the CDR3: TGTGCAAGTCGCTTAGTCAGCTACGAGCAGTACTTC. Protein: CASRLVSYEQYF.

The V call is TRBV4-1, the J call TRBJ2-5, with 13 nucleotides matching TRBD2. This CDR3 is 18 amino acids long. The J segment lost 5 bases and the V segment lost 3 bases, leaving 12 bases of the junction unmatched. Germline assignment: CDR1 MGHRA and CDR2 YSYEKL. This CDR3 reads CASSQTRGLAGAWETQYF. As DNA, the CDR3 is TGCGCCAGCAGCCAGACGAGAGGACTAGCGGGAGCATGGGAGACCCAGTACTTC.

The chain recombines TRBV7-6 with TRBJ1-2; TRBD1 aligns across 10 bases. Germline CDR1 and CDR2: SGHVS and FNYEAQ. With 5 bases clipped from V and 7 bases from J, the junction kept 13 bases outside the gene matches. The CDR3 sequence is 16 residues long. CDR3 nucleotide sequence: TGTGCCAGCAGCGGAAGGGACAGGGGTGGTCTCTTTGGCTACACCTTC. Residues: CASSGRDRGGLFGYTF.

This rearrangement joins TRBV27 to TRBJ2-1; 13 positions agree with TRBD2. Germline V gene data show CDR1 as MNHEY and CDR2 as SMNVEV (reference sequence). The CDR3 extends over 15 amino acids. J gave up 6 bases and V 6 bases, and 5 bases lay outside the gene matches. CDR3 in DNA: TGTGCCAGCAGGCCGACTAGCGGGAGGTCCAATGAGCAGTTCTTC. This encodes CASRPTSGRSNEQFF.

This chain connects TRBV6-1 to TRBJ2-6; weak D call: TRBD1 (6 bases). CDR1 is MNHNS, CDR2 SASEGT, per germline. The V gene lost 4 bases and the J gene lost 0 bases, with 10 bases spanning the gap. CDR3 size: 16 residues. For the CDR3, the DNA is TGTGCCAGCAGTGTACAGGGCGTCTCTGGGGCCAACGTCCTGACTTTC. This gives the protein CASSVQGVSGANVLTF.

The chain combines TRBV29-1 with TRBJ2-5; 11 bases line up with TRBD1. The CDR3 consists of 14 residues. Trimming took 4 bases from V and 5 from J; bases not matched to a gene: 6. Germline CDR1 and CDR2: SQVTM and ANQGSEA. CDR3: CSVAPGTGGETQYF. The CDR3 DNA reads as TGCAGCGTTGCACCCGGGACAGGGGGGGAGACCCAGTACTTC.

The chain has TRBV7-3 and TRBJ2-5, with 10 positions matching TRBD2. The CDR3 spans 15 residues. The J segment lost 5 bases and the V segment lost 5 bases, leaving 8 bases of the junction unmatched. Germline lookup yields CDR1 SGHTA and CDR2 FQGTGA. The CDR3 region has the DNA TGTGCCAGCAGCCCAAACGGAGCGGGAGGGGAGACCCAGTACTTC. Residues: CASSPNGAGGETQYF.

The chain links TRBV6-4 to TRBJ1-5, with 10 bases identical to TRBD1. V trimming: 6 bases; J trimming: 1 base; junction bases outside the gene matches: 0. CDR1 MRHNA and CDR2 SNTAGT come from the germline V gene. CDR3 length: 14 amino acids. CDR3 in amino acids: CASRGQGSNQPQHF. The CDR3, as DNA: TGTGCCAGCAGGGGACAGGGGAGCAATCAGCCCCAGCATTTT.

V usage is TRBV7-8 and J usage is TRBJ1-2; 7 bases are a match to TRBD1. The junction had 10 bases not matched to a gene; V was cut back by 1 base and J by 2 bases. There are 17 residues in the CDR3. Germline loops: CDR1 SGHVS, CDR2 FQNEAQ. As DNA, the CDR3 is TGTGCCAGCAGCTTAGGGGATCACAGGGGACCCAACTATGGCTACACCTTC. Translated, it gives CASSLGDHRGPNYGYTF.

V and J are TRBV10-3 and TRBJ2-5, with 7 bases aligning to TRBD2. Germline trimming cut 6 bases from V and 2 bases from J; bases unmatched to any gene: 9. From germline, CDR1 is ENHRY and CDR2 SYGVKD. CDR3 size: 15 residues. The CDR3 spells CAIRGPAGSQETQYF. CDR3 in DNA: TGTGCCATCAGGGGTCCAGCGGGGTCGCAAGAGACCCAGTACTTC.

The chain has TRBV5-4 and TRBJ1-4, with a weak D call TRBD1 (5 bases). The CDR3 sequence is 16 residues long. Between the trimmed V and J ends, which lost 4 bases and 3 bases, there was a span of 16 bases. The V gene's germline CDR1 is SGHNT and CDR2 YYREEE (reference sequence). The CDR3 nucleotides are TGTGCCAGCAGCGCGGGACTGAGCAACGCTAATGAAAAACTGTTTTTT. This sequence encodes CASSAGLSNANEKLFF.

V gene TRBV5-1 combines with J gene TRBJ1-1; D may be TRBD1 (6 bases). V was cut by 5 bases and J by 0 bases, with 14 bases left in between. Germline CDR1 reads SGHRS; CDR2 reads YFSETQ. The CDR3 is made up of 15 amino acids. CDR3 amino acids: CASSQTGTLNTEAFF. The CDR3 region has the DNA TGCGCCAGCAGTCAAACCGGGACACTGAACACTGAAGCTTTCTTT.

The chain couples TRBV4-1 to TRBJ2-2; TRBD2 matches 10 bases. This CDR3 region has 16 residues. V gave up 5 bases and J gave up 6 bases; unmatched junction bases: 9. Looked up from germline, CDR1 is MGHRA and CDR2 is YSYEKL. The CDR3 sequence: CASSTPSGSFAGELFF. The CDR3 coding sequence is TGCGCCAGCAGCACCCCTAGCGGGAGTTTCGCCGGGGAGCTGTTTTTT.

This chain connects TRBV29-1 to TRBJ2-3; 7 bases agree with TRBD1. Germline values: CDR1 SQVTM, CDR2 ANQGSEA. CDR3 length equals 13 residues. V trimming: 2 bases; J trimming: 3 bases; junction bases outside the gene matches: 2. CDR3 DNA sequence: TGCAGCGTTGAAACAGGGGAGACAGATACGCAGTATTTT. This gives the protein CSVETGETDTQYF.

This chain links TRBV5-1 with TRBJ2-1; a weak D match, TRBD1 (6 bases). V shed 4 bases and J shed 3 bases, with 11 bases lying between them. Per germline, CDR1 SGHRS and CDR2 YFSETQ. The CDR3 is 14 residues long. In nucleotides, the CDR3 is TGCGCCAGCAGCCCCGGGACACACTACAATGAGCAGTTCTTC. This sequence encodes CASSPGTHYNEQFF.

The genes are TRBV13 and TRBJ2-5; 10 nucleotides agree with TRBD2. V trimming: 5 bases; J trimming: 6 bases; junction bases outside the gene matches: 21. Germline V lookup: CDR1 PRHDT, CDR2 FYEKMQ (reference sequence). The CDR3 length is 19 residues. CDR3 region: CASSEVGSPLASGRKTQYF. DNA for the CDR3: TGTGCCAGCAGCGAGGTGGGGAGTCCCTTGGCTAGCGGGAGAAAGACCCAGTACTTC.

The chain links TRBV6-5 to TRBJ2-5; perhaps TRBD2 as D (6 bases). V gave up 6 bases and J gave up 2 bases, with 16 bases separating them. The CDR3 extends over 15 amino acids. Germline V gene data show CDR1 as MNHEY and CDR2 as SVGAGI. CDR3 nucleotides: TGTGCCAGCAGGCACTACGGGGGTTTTCAAGAGACCCAGTACTTC. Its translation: CASRHYGGFQETQYF.

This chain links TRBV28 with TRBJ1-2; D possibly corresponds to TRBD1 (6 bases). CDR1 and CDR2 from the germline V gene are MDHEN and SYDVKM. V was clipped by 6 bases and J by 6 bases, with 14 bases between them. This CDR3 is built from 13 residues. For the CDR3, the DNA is TGTGCCAGCAGCTACAGGGAAGATCATGGCTACACCTTC. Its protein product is CASSYREDHGYTF.

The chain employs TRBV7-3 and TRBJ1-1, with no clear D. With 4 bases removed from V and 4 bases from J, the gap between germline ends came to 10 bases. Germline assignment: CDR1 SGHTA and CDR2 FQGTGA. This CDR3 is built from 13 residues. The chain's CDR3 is CASSYTEGTEAFF. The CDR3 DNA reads TGTGCCAGCAGCTATACAGAGGGCACTGAAGCTTTCTTT.

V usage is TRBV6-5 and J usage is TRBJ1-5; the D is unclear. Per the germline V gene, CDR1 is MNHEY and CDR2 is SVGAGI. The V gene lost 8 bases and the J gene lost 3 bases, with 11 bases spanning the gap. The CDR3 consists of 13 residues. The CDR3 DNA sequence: TGTGCCAGCCGGGTGGCAACCAATCAGCCCCAGCATTTT. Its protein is CASRVATNQPQHF.